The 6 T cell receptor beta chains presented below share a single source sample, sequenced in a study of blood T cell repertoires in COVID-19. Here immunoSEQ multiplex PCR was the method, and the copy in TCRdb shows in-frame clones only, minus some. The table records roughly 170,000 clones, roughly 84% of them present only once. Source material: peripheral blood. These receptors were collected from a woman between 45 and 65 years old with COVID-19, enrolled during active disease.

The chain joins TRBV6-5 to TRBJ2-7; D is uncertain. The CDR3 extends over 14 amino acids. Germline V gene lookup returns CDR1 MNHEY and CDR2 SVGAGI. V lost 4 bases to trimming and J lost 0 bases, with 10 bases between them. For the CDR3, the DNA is TGTGCCAGCAGTTTCAAGAGTAGCTCCTACGAGCAGTACTTC. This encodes CASSFKSSSYEQYF.

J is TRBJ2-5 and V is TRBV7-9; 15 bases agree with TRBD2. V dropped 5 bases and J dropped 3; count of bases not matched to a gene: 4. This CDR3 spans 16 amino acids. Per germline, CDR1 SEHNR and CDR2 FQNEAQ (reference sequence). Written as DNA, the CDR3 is TGTGCCAGCAGCGCCGGGACTAGCGGGGGGAAAGAGACCCAGTACTTC. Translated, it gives CASSAGTSGGKETQYF. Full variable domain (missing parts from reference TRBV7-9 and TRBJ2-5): DTGVSQNPRHKITKRGQNVTFRCDPISEHNRLYWYRQTLGQGPEFLTYFQNEAQLEKSRLLSDRFSAERPKGSFSTLEIQRTEQGDSAMYLCASSAGTSGGKETQYFGPGTRLLVL.

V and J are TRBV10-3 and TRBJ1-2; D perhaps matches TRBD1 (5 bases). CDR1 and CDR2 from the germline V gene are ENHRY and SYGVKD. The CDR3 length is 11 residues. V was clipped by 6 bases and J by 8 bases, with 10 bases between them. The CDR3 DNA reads TGTGCCATCAGAGCCGGGGGGGGCTACACCTTC. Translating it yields CAIRAGGGYTF.

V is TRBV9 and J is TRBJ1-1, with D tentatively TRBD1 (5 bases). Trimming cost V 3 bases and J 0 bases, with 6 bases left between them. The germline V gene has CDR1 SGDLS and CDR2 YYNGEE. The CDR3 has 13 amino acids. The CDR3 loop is CASSGDLNTEAFF. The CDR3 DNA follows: TGTGCCAGCAGCGGGGACTTGAACACTGAAGCTTTCTTT.

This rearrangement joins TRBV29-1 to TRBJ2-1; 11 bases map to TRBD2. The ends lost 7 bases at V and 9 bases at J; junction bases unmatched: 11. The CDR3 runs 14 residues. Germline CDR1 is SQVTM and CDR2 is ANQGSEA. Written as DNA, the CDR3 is TGCAGCGGGATTCTAGCGGGGGGTGTGCGTGAGCAGTTCTTC. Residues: CSGILAGGVREQFF.

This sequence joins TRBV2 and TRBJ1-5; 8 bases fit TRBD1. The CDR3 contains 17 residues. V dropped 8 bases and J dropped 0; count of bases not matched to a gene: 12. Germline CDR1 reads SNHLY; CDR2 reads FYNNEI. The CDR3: CASLAGGGLYSNQPQHF. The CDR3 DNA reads TGTGCCAGCCTAGCAGGGGGCGGCCTTTATAGCAATCAGCCCCAGCATTTT.